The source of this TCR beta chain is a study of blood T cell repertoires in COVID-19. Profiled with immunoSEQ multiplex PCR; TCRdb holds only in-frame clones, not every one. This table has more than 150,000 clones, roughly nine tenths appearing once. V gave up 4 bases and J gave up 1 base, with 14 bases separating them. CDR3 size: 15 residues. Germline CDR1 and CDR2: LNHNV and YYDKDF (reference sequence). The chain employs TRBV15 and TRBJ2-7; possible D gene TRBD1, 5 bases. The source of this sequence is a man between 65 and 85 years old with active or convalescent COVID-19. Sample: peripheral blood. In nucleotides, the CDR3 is TGTGCCACCAGCAACCAAGGAAGGGGTTCCTACGAGCAGTACTTC. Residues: CATSNQGRGSYEQYF.